What follows are 32 T cell receptor beta chains derived from one specimen sequenced in a study of regulatory T cells in long-lasting Graves disease. In building TCR beta libraries, iRepertoire HTBI primers were used together with Arm-PCR of CDR3 regions. MiXCR, run by TCRdb on the multiplex PCR reads, gives a single entry per CDR3 protein. Seen here are a few hundred thousand distinct CDR3 sequences, roughly 23% observed once, and the top ten hold around 30%. Specified time point: persistent/refractory GD, antithyroid drugs over 5 years with positive TRAb. From PBMCs, RNA was extracted and then used to make the TCR library. The source material was peripheral blood mononuclear cells (PBMCs), sampled when the disease was refractory, from a patient treated with antithyroid drugs. The receptors shown here come from a woman aged 40 to 50 with Graves disease.

The gene calls are TRBV3-1 and TRBJ2-2, with D possibly being TRBD2 (5 bases). Germline V gene data show CDR1 as LGHDT and CDR2 as YNNKEL (reference sequence). Trimming shortened V by 7 bases and J by 1 base, and 10 bases separated the two germline ends. The CDR3 runs to 14 residues. In DNA, the CDR3 is TGTGCCAGCAACGGACTTTTGAACACCGGGGAGCTGTTTTTT. This translates into CASNGLLNTGELFF.

The chain joins TRBV6-1 to TRBJ2-7; TRBD2 aligns across 11 bases. After removal of 7 bases from V and 1 base from J, the junction contained 9 bases not matched to a gene. CDR1 and CDR2 from the germline V gene are MNHNS and SASEGT. This CDR3 region has 16 residues. The DNA for the CDR3 is TGTGCCAGCATCGGGACTAGCGGCCTCGGGTCCTACGAGCAGTACTTC. This codes for CASIGTSGLGSYEQYF.

At least ten counts were recorded for this clonotype. The chain combines TRBV15 with TRBJ2-2; D gene ambiguous. The germline CDR1 and CDR2 sequences are LNHNV and YYDKDF (reference sequence). This CDR3 spans 15 amino acids. V was clipped by 0 bases and J by 0 bases, with 5 bases between them. The CDR3 DNA reads as TGTGCCACCAGCAGAGATCGGACGAACACCGGGGAGCTGTTTTTT. This translates into CATSRDRTNTGELFF.

This clonotype was seen at least ten times. The V and J genes are TRBV6-5 and TRBJ1-1, with D unresolved. Germline values: CDR1 MNHEY, CDR2 SVGAGI. The V end lost 0 bases, the J end lost 3 bases, and 11 bases lay between the germline ends. CDR3 size: 15 residues. This chain's CDR3 is CASSYSVRLDTEAFF. The CDR3 DNA is TGTGCCAGCAGTTACTCGGTCCGTCTAGACACTGAAGCTTTCTTT.

To note about this clonotype: A much bigger clone sits one base away, suggesting this may be a read error. The J gene is TRBJ2-5, the V gene TRBV7-3; the D gene is possibly TRBD2 (6 bases). CDR3 size: 12 residues. The germline CDR1 and CDR2 sequences are SGHTA and FQGTGA. CDR3 loop: CATGLIQETQCF. DNA for the CDR3: TGTGCCACGGGACTGATACAAGAGACCCAGTGCTTC.

The chain joins TRBV13 to TRBJ2-5; 7 positions match TRBD1. The V gene's germline CDR1 is PRHDT and CDR2 FYEKMQ (reference sequence). V lost 2 bases, J lost 5 bases, and 14 bases stayed unmatched. The CDR3 length is 17 residues. The CDR3 nucleotides are TGTGCCAGCAGCTTAAGAAGTGAGGGGGCTCGTAAGGAGACCCAGTACTTC. This codes for CASSLRSEGARKETQYF.

Notes on this clonotype: A read error may explain this, as a much larger clone is one base away. Here the CDR3 omits its conserved ending phenylalanine or tryptophan, so a read error is the likely source. The V and J genes are TRBV28 and TRBJ2-5, with TRBD1 matching 9 bases. Germline V CDR1 and CDR2: MDHEN, SYDVKM. This CDR3 region has 16 residues. V dropped 2 bases and J dropped 5; count of bases not matched to a gene: 9. CDR3 DNA: TGTGCCAGCAGTTTAGCTACAGGGGGCTCTATGGAGACCCAGTACCTC. Protein sequence: CASSLATGGSMETQYL.

This clonotype was found many times. V gene TRBV14 combines with J gene TRBJ1-1, with TRBD1 as a possible D gene (5 bases). The germline gives CDR1 SGHDN, CDR2 FVKESK. The CDR3 totals 14 residues. Trimming stripped 5 bases from V and 3 bases from J, with 13 bases between. The CDR3 coding sequence is TGTGCCAGCAGCATAGCAGGGACGGACACTGAAGCTTTCTTT. As protein: CASSIAGTDTEAFF.

This clonotype showed up just a few times. The V call is TRBV7-2, the J call TRBJ2-3, with TRBD1 matching over 8 bases. This CDR3 is 15 amino acids long. V was clipped by 1 base and J by 8 bases; unmatched bases: 8. In germline, CDR1 is SGHTA, CDR2 FQGNSA. CDR3: CASSLGPQGAGTQYF. In nucleotides, the CDR3 is TGTGCCAGCAGCTTAGGCCCCCAGGGGGCAGGTACGCAGTATTTT. Together with reference TRBV7-2 and TRBJ2-3, the CDR3 gives the full variable domain: GAGVSQSPSNKVTEKGKDVELRCDPISGHTALYWYRQSLGQGLEFLIYFQGNSAPDKSGLPSDRFSAERTGGSVSTLTIQRTQQEDSAVYLCASSLGPQGAGTQYFGPGTRLTVL.

The rearrangement uses TRBV7-6 and TRBJ2-7, with no clear D. The germline gives CDR1 SGHVS, CDR2 FNYEAQ. V lost 5 bases and J 5 bases, leaving 10 bases between the germline ends. The CDR3 contains 12 residues. CDR3 in DNA: TGTGCCAGCAGCCCCTATAGAAACGAGCAGTACTTC. It codes for CASSPYRNEQYF.

The chain couples TRBV7-9 to TRBJ2-7, with unresolved D. The CDR3 loop spans 13 amino acids. V lost 5 bases and J lost 6, with 14 bases in between. Germline assignment: CDR1 SEHNR and CDR2 FQNEAQ (reference sequence). CDR3 nucleotides: TGTGCCAGCAGCATCCGTGGGGTCGGCGAGCAGTACTTC. Amino acids: CASSIRGVGEQYF.

Points on this clonotype: One junction end does not reproduce the germline sequence, and a read error may be involved. V is TRBV12-3 or TRBV12-4 and J is TRBJ2-5; TRBD1 is a possible D gene (6 bases). The CDR3 totals 11 residues. The CDR3: CASSLGLEGDF. The CDR3 DNA reads TGTGCCAGCAGTTTAGGGCTAGAGGGGGACTTC.

The rearrangement links TRBV27 to TRBJ1-5; D perhaps matches TRBD1 (5 bases). There are 14 residues in the CDR3. Germline CDR1 reads MNHEY; CDR2 reads SMNVEV (reference sequence). Between the trimmed V and J ends, which lost 6 bases and 3 bases, there was a span of 12 bases. In DNA, the CDR3 is TGTGCCAGCAGCCACAGGTTTACCAATCAGCCCCAGCATTTT. Its protein product is CASSHRFTNQPQHF.

This clonotype was observed once. The V gene is TRBV25-1, the J gene TRBJ2-3; TRBD2 might be the D (5 bases). V dropped 0 bases and J dropped 10 bases, with 8 bases sitting between them. This CDR3 is built from 12 residues. The germline V gene has CDR1 MGHDK and CDR2 SYGVNS. CDR3 bases: TGTGCCAGCAGTGAATACGGGGAAGCGCAGTATTTT. This sequence encodes CASSEYGEAQYF.

This clonotype was observed a handful of times. The chain links TRBV4-1 to TRBJ1-1, with D uncertain. Trimming stripped 4 bases from V and 4 bases from J, with 13 bases between. Per germline, CDR1 MGHRA and CDR2 YSYEKL. This CDR3 spans 14 amino acids. The CDR3 nucleotides are TGCGCCAGCAGCCGGGGAGTTTTGGGCACTGAAGCTTTCTTT. It encodes CASSRGVLGTEAFF.

The table lists this clonotype with a few counts. The V call is TRBV15, the J call TRBJ2-1; D is tentatively TRBD1 or TRBD2 (5 bases each). V lost 5 bases, J lost 7 bases, and 15 bases lay in between. Per the germline V gene, CDR1 is LNHNV and CDR2 is YYDKDF (reference sequence). This CDR3 is 14 amino acids long. CDR3: CATSDTSEGNEQFF. DNA for the CDR3: TGTGCCACCAGCGATACCTCCGAGGGGAATGAGCAGTTCTTC.

The chain is built from TRBV27 and TRBJ1-1; possibly TRBD1 for D (5 bases). Germline CDR1 is MNHEY and CDR2 is SMNVEV (reference sequence). Deletions cut 0 bases from V and 0 bases from J, with 20 bases between. The CDR3 spans 19 residues. CDR3 nucleotide sequence: TGTGCCAGCAGTTTATCGGGGTTCGGGGCCATAGACCTGAACACTGAAGCTTTCTTT. This codes for CASSLSGFGAIDLNTEAFF.

This clonotype has a count of ten or more. The V gene is TRBV12-3 or TRBV12-4, the J gene TRBJ2-4; 8 positions agree with TRBD2. V was clipped by 6 bases and J by 8 bases; unmatched bases: 9. The CDR3 loop spans 14 amino acids. The CDR3 spells CASSPHGGGDIQYF. The CDR3 nucleotides read TGTGCCAGCAGCCCGCACGGGGGGGGAGACATTCAGTACTTC.

The rearrangement joins TRBV5-1 to TRBJ2-7, with a weak D call TRBD1 (6 bases). V shed 0 bases and J shed 3 bases, with 19 bases lying between them. The CDR3 loop spans 17 amino acids. CDR1 and CDR2 (germline): SGHRS, YFSETQ. CDR3 sequence: CASSLAEGRQGIYEQYF. CDR3 coding DNA: TGCGCCAGCAGCTTGGCCGAGGGACGTCAGGGGATCTACGAGCAGTACTTC.

The rearrangement uses TRBV15 and TRBJ2-7, with D perhaps matching TRBD2 (6 bases). The V gene's germline CDR1 is LNHNV and CDR2 YYDKDF (reference sequence). V lost 1 base to trimming and J lost 3 bases, with 22 bases between them. This CDR3 comprises 18 residues. The CDR3 nucleotides read TGTGCCACCAGCAGAGCCACTGGGGGGAGGTCCAGACACTACGAGCAGTACTTC. It encodes CATSRATGGRSRHYEQYF.

The table lists this clonotype with a few counts. The chain combines TRBV3-1 with TRBJ2-5; TRBD2 is a possible D gene (5 bases). Germline V gene sequence: CDR1 LGHDT, CDR2 YNNKEL (reference sequence). The CDR3 contains 14 residues. The V end lost 4 bases, the J end lost 7 bases, and 16 bases lay between the germline ends. CDR3 coding DNA: TGTGCCAGCAGCCCCATATCGGGGTCCGGGACCCAGTACTTC. As protein: CASSPISGSGTQYF.

This clonotype was detected ten times or more. J is TRBJ2-5 and V is TRBV7-2, with TRBD2 identical over 11 bases. This CDR3 has 15 residues. V dropped 4 bases and J dropped 5; count of bases not matched to a gene: 6. Germline assignment: CDR1 SGHTA and CDR2 FQGNSA. The CDR3 bases are TGTGCCAGCAGCTCGGGACTAGCGGCCTTCGAGACCCAGTACTTC. Its translation is CASSSGLAAFETQYF.

Comments on this clonotype: A much larger clone sits a single nucleotide away, making a read error possible. V and J are TRBV6-1 and TRBJ1-4, with D tentatively TRBD1 (5 bases). Trimming stripped 4 bases from V and 5 bases from J, with 14 bases between. CDR3 length equals 15 residues. The germline V gene encodes CDR1 MNHNS and CDR2 SASEGT. The CDR3 DNA is TGTGCCAGCAGTGTGGGGGGGAGTGGCAATGAAAAACTGTTTTTT. Its translation: CASSVGGSGNEKLFF.

This clonotype was counted many times. V and J are TRBV20-1 and TRBJ1-2; 9 bases are shared with TRBD1. Germline-derived CDR1 and CDR2 are DFQATT and SNEGSKA (reference sequence). J lost 1 base, V lost 7 bases, and 4 bases had no gene match. The CDR3 runs 13 residues. CDR3 amino acids: CSGTDRGNYGYTF. CDR3 coding DNA: TGCAGTGGCACGGACAGGGGTAACTATGGCTACACCTTC.

This clonotype was counted at least ten times. The chain employs TRBV12-3 or TRBV12-4 and TRBJ2-2; D may be TRBD1 (5 bases). This CDR3 spans 14 amino acids. V was trimmed by 6 bases and J by 1 base, leaving 9 bases between them. As DNA, the CDR3 is TGTGCCAGCAGGGCAGGACAGAACACCGGGGAGCTGTTTTTT. Its translation is CASRAGQNTGELFF.

This clonotype has ten or more counts. The chain couples TRBV10-3 to TRBJ1-2, with unresolved D. Trimming left V 3 bases short and J 2 bases short, with 10 bases between. Looked up from germline, CDR1 is ENHRY and CDR2 is SYGVKD. This CDR3 comprises 14 residues. The DNA of the CDR3 is TGTGCCATCAGTGATTATGGGAAAAACTATGGCTACACCTTC. Translating it yields CAISDYGKNYGYTF.

V gene TRBV20-1 combines with J gene TRBJ1-5; possibly TRBD1 for D (6 bases). This CDR3 comprises 14 residues. The germline V and J ends were trimmed by 7 bases and 2 bases, with 15 bases remaining between them. Germline V gives CDR1 DFQATT, CDR2 SNEGSKA (reference sequence). The DNA for the CDR3 is TGCAGTGGAACAGGGTTGATTGGCAATCAGCCCCAGCATTTT. It encodes CSGTGLIGNQPQHF.

This clonotype showed up many times. This chain links TRBV6-5 with TRBJ2-7, with TRBD1 identical over 8 bases. Trimming took 4 bases from V and 2 from J; bases not matched to a gene: 13. The CDR3 runs 17 residues. CDR1 and CDR2 (germline): MNHEY, SVGAGI. The CDR3 DNA reads TGTGCCAGCAGTTCCTTCACGGACAGGGCCAAGACCTACGAGCAGTACTTC. Residues: CASSSFTDRAKTYEQYF.

This clonotype was recorded many times. The rearrangement uses TRBV10-1 and TRBJ2-5, with 9 positions matching TRBD1. V shed 10 bases, J shed 2 bases, and the junction held 8 bases outside the gene matches. The CDR3 runs 14 residues. Per the germline V gene, CDR1 is WNHNN and CDR2 is SYGVQD (reference sequence). CDR3 amino acids: CATLTGGCQETQYF. The CDR3 DNA is TGCGCCACCCTGACAGGGGGTTGTCAAGAGACCCAGTACTTC.

This clonotype appeared a few times. The genes are TRBV11-2 and TRBJ2-7; D is possibly TRBD2 (6 bases). V was shortened by 5 bases and J by 3 bases, with 23 bases between the two germline ends. CDR3 length equals 17 residues. Germline V CDR1 and CDR2: SGHAT, FQNNGV. CDR3 DNA: TGTGCCAGCAGCCCCCGGGCAGCGGGCTTCCTCTTCTACGAGCAGTACTTC. As protein: CASSPRAAGFLFYEQYF. Based on the CDR3 plus reference TRBV11-2 and TRBJ2-7, the full variable domain is EAGVAQSPRYKIIEKRQSVAFWCNPISGHATLYWYQQILGQGPKLLIQFQNNGVVDDSQLPKDRFSAERLKGVDSTLKIQPAKLEDSAVYLCASSPRAAGFLFYEQYFGPGTRLTVT.

This clonotype was seen ten or more times. The chain carries TRBV28 and TRBJ2-7, with 7 positions matching TRBD1. Germline V gene lookup returns CDR1 MDHEN and CDR2 SYDVKM. V shed 7 bases and J 3 bases; nucleotides not matched to a gene: 6. The CDR3 runs 13 residues. CDR3 DNA sequence: TGTGCCAGCACTACGGGACAGCACTACGAGCAGTACTTC. The encoded protein is CASTTGQHYEQYF.

This rearrangement joins TRBV2 to TRBJ2-1; 16 positions match TRBD2. Germline-derived CDR1 and CDR2 are SNHLY and FYNNEI. V lost 6 bases, J lost 9 bases, and 14 bases stayed unmatched. This CDR3 is 18 amino acids long. Here the CDR3 reads CASSTDAGLAGGPSEQFF. DNA of the CDR3: TGTGCCAGCAGCACCGACGCGGGACTAGCGGGAGGGCCGAGTGAGCAGTTCTTC.